The 15 T cell receptor beta chains given below trace back to one sample, sequenced in a study of T-cell memory formation after mild COVID-19. TCRdb ran MiXCR on the 5' RACE reads and lists one entry per CDR3 protein. Of about 470,000 distinct CDR3 sequences in the sample, roughly 23% were seen once. Source material: PBMCs or a T cell subset sorted from them (not recorded which). The receptors derive from an adult woman who had mild COVID-19 (a few samples of this study predate the infection). Cell type and time point are not known.

The rearrangement links TRBV12-3 or TRBV12-4 to TRBJ1-6; a possible D gene is TRBD1 (6 bases). CDR3 length: 14 residues. Trimming cost V 4 bases and J 6 bases, with 10 bases left between them. CDR3 nucleotides: TGTGCCAGCAGTTCGGGGGCCCGTAATTCACCCCTCCACTTT. Translation: CASSSGARNSPLHF.

The V gene is TRBV15, the J gene TRBJ1-5; no firm D call. The V gene's germline CDR1 is LNHNV and CDR2 YYDKDF (reference sequence). CDR3 length equals 15 residues. V dropped 0 bases and J dropped 5 bases, with 11 bases sitting between them. CDR3 amino acids: CATSRDQGYDQPQHF. The CDR3 region has the DNA TGTGCCACCAGCAGAGATCAAGGGTACGATCAGCCCCAGCATTTT.

J is TRBJ2-7 and V is TRBV15; 8 bases line up with TRBD2. The length of the CDR3 is 17 residues. Germline V lookup: CDR1 LNHNV, CDR2 YYDKDF (reference sequence). J lost 4 bases, V lost 2 bases, and 13 bases had no gene match. The DNA for the CDR3 is TGTGCCACCAGCAGAACGCGGGGGGAGGGCTATAGGTACGAGCAGTACTTC. It translates to CATSRTRGEGYRYEQYF.

This sequence joins TRBV15 and TRBJ1-2; 9 nucleotides match TRBD1. Trimming cost V 8 bases and J 8 bases; bases outside gene matches: 6. This CDR3 is built from 12 residues. The V gene's germline CDR1 is LNHNV and CDR2 YYDKDF (reference sequence). In DNA, the CDR3 is TGTGCCACCGGACAGGGGATGGGAGGCTACACCTTC. It encodes CATGQGMGGYTF.

This clonotype was seen at least ten times. The V call is TRBV7-9, the J call TRBJ2-3; TRBD2 agrees at 8 bases. Germline CDR1 reads SEHNR; CDR2 reads FQNEAQ (reference sequence). This CDR3 comprises 17 residues. V was pared by 5 bases and J by 1 base, with 11 bases of the junction left unmatched. This chain's CDR3 is CASSPGVAGSRTDTQYF. The CDR3 DNA follows: TGTGCCAGCAGCCCTGGGGTAGCGGGGTCTCGCACAGATACGCAGTATTTT.

This clonotype has only a few counts. This chain joins TRBV12-3 or TRBV12-4 and TRBJ1-1; D is ambiguous. The CDR3 covers 13 residues. The V end lost 5 bases, the J end lost 4 bases, and 11 bases lay between the germline ends. The CDR3 protein is CASSPGITTEAFF. The CDR3 DNA reads TGTGCCAGCAGTCCCGGGATTACCACTGAAGCTTTCTTT.

This clonotype was detected only a few times. This chain uses TRBV11-2 with TRBJ2-4; D gene ambiguous. Germline V lookup: CDR1 SGHAT, CDR2 FQNNGV. The V gene lost 5 bases and the J gene lost 12 bases, with 11 bases spanning the gap. The CDR3 is 11 amino acids. CDR3 nucleotide sequence: TGTGCCAGCAGCATGCGACAAGATCAGTACTTC. Its translation is CASSMRQDQYF. Complete variable domain (other parts from reference TRBV11-2 and TRBJ2-4): EAGVAQSPRYKIIEKRQSVAFWCNPISGHATLYWYQQILGQGPKLLIQFQNNGVVDDSQLPKDRFSAERLKGVDSTLKIQPAKLEDSAVYLCASSMRQDQYFGAGTRLSVL.

This clonotype has a handful of counts. The chain is built from TRBV5-1 and TRBJ2-7; D is possibly TRBD1 (6 bases). Germline-derived CDR1 and CDR2 are SGHRS and YFSETQ. The CDR3 sequence is 14 residues long. The V gene lost 4 bases and the J gene lost 2 bases, with 13 bases spanning the gap. CDR3 residues: CASSDGTFTYEQYF. The CDR3 nucleotides read TGCGCCAGCAGCGACGGGACATTCACCTACGAGCAGTACTTC.

There are a few counts of this clonotype. The gene calls are TRBV18 and TRBJ2-5, with TRBD1 identical over 8 bases. The junction had 4 bases not matched to a gene; V was cut back by 3 bases and J by 4 bases. CDR3 size: 14 residues. CDR1 KGHSH and CDR2 LQKENI come from the germline V gene. CDR3 protein: CASSPDRASETQYF. The CDR3 DNA sequence: TGTGCCAGCTCACCGGACAGGGCGTCAGAGACCCAGTACTTC.

The gene calls are TRBV7-2 and TRBJ2-7; a possible D gene is TRBD1 (5 bases). CDR1 and CDR2 from the germline V gene are SGHTA and FQGNSA. The CDR3 is made up of 16 amino acids. Trimming removed 6 bases from V and 2 bases from J, with 20 bases in between. In DNA form, the CDR3 reads TGTGCCAGCAGTCTAGGGTGGCTGATAGGGGCCTACGAGCAGTACTTC. It translates to CASSLGWLIGAYEQYF. Based on the CDR3 plus reference TRBV7-2 and TRBJ2-7, the full variable domain is GAGVSQSPSNKVTEKGKDVELRCDPISGHTALYWYRQSLGQGLEFLIYFQGNSAPDKSGLPSDRFSAERTGGSVSTLTIQRTQQEDSAVYLCASSLGWLIGAYEQYFGPGTRLTVT.

This clonotype was seen more than once but under ten times. This rearrangement joins TRBV24-1 to TRBJ2-2; D is ambiguous. The CDR3 consists of 11 residues. CDR1 and CDR2 (germline): KGHDR, SFDVKD. Trimming took off 7 bases at V and 5 bases at J, with 4 bases between the two ends. In nucleotides, the CDR3 is TGTGCCACCAGAGCGACCGGGGAGCTGTTTTTT. Protein sequence: CATRATGELFF.

This clonotype was observed many times. The chain uses TRBV24-1 and TRBJ2-5; 9 bases are shared with TRBD1. The germline gives CDR1 KGHDR, CDR2 SFDVKD. The CDR3 sequence is 13 residues long. Losses at the gene ends were 4 bases for V and 4 bases for J; bases not matched to a gene: 0. The CDR3 region is CATSEGQGETQYF. In DNA, the CDR3 is TGTGCCACCAGTGAGGGACAGGGAGAGACCCAGTACTTC.

The V and J genes are TRBV23-1 and TRBJ2-7, with D unresolved. TRBV23-1 is noted as an ORF with a role that remains uncertain. The CDR3 is made up of 14 amino acids. V gave up 4 bases and J gave up 5 bases, with 15 bases separating them. This CDR3 reads CASSPMDDHHEQYF. The CDR3 nucleotides are TGCGCCAGCAGTCCGATGGACGATCACCACGAGCAGTACTTC.

The chain combines TRBV5-1 with TRBJ2-1, with TRBD2 matching 7 bases. Germline assignment: CDR1 SGHRS and CDR2 YFSETQ. The CDR3 length is 16 residues. V lost 5 bases and J lost 3; bases outside the gene matches: 11. The CDR3 loop reads CASSPLASAHYNEQFF. The DNA of the CDR3 is TGCGCCAGCAGTCCACTAGCGTCCGCGCACTACAATGAGCAGTTCTTC.

V usage is TRBV6-6 and J usage is TRBJ1-3; TRBD1 is a possible D gene (5 bases). CDR3 length: 15 residues. CDR1 is MNHNY, CDR2 SVGAGI, per germline (reference sequence). V was clipped by 6 bases and J by 2 bases, with 14 bases between them. The CDR3 sequence is CASSPDTAAGNTIYF. The DNA of the CDR3 is TGTGCCAGCAGCCCGGACACCGCAGCTGGAAACACCATATATTTT.